The rows below give T cell receptor beta chains drawn from one sample of a study of cytomegalovirus exposure and HLA in healthy donors. Generated by immunoSEQ multiplex PCR, the TCRdb table keeps only in-frame clones and is missing some. The profile shows 95,000 to 150,000 clones, more than 75% of them singletons. The sequenced material came from PBMCs. The receptor set was obtained from a woman aged 30 to 39 in good health and CMV-seronegative. The CDR3 runs from the conserved cysteine through the conserved F or W. A D gene is named only where the DNA matches it firmly. Size is stated for part of the rows, as once, few or many counts, or as a class when the clone is expanded.

d_gene: TRBD1
v_gene: TRBV27
j_gene: TRBJ2-1
abundance: NA
CDR3aa: CASSFQGALSEQFF
CDR3nt: TGTGCCAGCAGTTTCCAGGGGGCTCTATCTGAGCAGTTCTTC

d_gene: NA
v_gene: TRBV4-1
j_gene: TRBJ2-5
abundance: NA
CDR3aa: CASSQDRVQGQETQYF
CDR3nt: TGCGCCAGCAGCCAAGATCGAGTCCAGGGCCAAGAGACCCAGTACTTC

d_gene: NA
v_gene: TRBV6-5
j_gene: TRBJ1-2
abundance: few
CDR3aa: CASSRGGYGYTF
CDR3nt: TGTGCCAGCAGTAGGGGTGGCTACGGCTACACCTTC

d_gene: TRBD2
v_gene: TRBV4-3
j_gene: TRBJ2-7
abundance: NA
CDR3aa: CASSQEFGGAYEQYF
CDR3nt: TGCGCCAGCAGCCAAGAATTCGGGGGGGCCTACGAGCAGTACTTC

d_gene: NA
v_gene: TRBV27
j_gene: TRBJ2-7
abundance: NA
CDR3aa: CASSPLWQGFSYEQYF
CDR3nt: TGTGCCAGCAGTCCCCTCTGGCAGGGATTTTCCTACGAGCAGTACTTC

d_gene: TRBD1
v_gene: TRBV5-4
j_gene: TRBJ1-1
abundance: NA
CDR3aa: CASSFPGQGLTEAFF
CDR3nt: TGTGCCAGCAGCTTTCCGGGACAGGGTTTAACTGAAGCTTTCTTT

d_gene: NA
v_gene: TRBV9
j_gene: TRBJ1-6
abundance: NA
CDR3aa: CASSSQGQDNSPLHF
CDR3nt: TGTGCCAGCAGCTCCCAGGGCCAGGATAATTCACCCCTCCACTTT

d_gene: TRBD2
v_gene: TRBV10-3
j_gene: TRBJ2-3
abundance: NA
CDR3aa: CAISDSSGGAPDTQYF
CDR3nt: TGTGCCATCAGTGACTCTAGCGGGGGGGCCCCAGATACGCAGTATTTT

d_gene: TRBD1
v_gene: TRBV4-1
j_gene: TRBJ1-2
abundance: NA
CDR3aa: CASSQTGQGIYGYTF
CDR3nt: TGCGCCAGCAGCCAGACAGGACAGGGGATATATGGCTACACCTTC

d_gene: TRBD2
v_gene: TRBV11-2
j_gene: TRBJ2-1
abundance: NA
CDR3aa: CASSSSGTSSNEQFF
CDR3nt: TGTGCCAGCAGTTCGTCCGGGACTAGCAGCAATGAGCAGTTCTTC

d_gene: TRBD1
v_gene: TRBV5-1
j_gene: TRBJ2-7
abundance: NA
CDR3aa: CASSPKQVGTGIYEQYF
CDR3nt: TGCGCCAGCAGCCCCAAACAAGTTGGGACAGGGATCTACGAGCAGTACTTC

d_gene: TRBD1
v_gene: TRBV14
j_gene: TRBJ1-2
abundance: NA
CDR3aa: CASSVGTGNYGYTF
CDR3nt: TGTGCCAGCAGCGTAGGGACAGGGAACTATGGCTACACCTTC

d_gene: NA
v_gene: TRBV5-4
j_gene: TRBJ2-2
abundance: NA
CDR3aa: CASTATAQNTGELFF
CDR3nt: TGTGCCAGCACTGCGACAGCCCAAAACACCGGGGAGCTGTTTTTT

d_gene: TRBD1
v_gene: TRBV5-1
j_gene: TRBJ1-1
abundance: NA
CDR3aa: CASMDRSNTEAFF
CDR3nt: TGCGCCAGCATGGACAGGTCGAACACTGAAGCTTTCTTT

d_gene: TRBD2
v_gene: TRBV11-2
j_gene: TRBJ2-7
abundance: NA
CDR3aa: CASSYLAGGPYEQYF
CDR3nt: TGTGCCAGCAGCTATCTAGCGGGGGGGCCCTACGAGCAGTACTTC

d_gene: NA
v_gene: TRBV6-6
j_gene: TRBJ1-1
abundance: NA
CDR3aa: CASSYSQFEAFF
CDR3nt: TGTGCCAGCAGTTACTCGCAGTTTGAAGCTTTCTTT

d_gene: NA
v_gene: TRBV18
j_gene: TRBJ2-6
abundance: NA
CDR3aa: CASSPFLRSESSGANVLTF
CDR3nt: TGTGCCAGCTCACCTTTTTTGAGATCCGAGAGCTCTGGGGCCAACGTCCTGACTTTC

d_gene: TRBD2
v_gene: TRBV4-3
j_gene: TRBJ2-5
abundance: NA
CDR3aa: CASSQELAGGPETQYF
CDR3nt: TGCGCCAGCAGCCAAGAACTAGCGGGGGGGCCAGAGACCCAGTACTTC

d_gene: NA
v_gene: TRBV7-2
j_gene: TRBJ2-3
abundance: NA
CDR3aa: CASSLGAPADTQYF
CDR3nt: TGTGCCAGCAGCTTAGGGGCCCCGGCAGATACGCAGTATTTT

d_gene: NA
v_gene: TRBV7-9
j_gene: TRBJ2-3
abundance: NA
CDR3aa: CASSSDRSDTQYF
CDR3nt: TGTGCCAGCAGTTCCGACAGGTCAGATACGCAGTATTTT

d_gene: TRBD1
v_gene: TRBV14
j_gene: TRBJ1-2
abundance: NA
CDR3aa: CASSLRDRESNYGYTF
CDR3nt: TGTGCCAGCAGCCTCCGGGACAGGGAATCTAACTATGGCTACACCTTC

d_gene: TRBD1
v_gene: TRBV15
j_gene: TRBJ1-1
abundance: NA
CDR3aa: CATSWDRNTEAFF
CDR3nt: TGTGCCACCAGCTGGGACAGAAACACTGAAGCTTTCTTT

d_gene: TRBD2
v_gene: TRBV5-1
j_gene: TRBJ2-5
abundance: NA
CDR3aa: CASSTIAGGRETQYF
CDR3nt: TGCGCCAGCAGCACTATAGCGGGGGGGCGAGAGACCCAGTACTTC

d_gene: TRBD2
v_gene: TRBV4-2
j_gene: TRBJ2-3
abundance: NA
CDR3aa: CASSPQGLAGGPDTQYF
CDR3nt: TGTGCCAGCAGCCCCCAAGGACTAGCGGGGGGGCCAGATACGCAGTATTTT

d_gene: TRBD1
v_gene: TRBV11-2
j_gene: TRBJ1-5
abundance: NA
CDR3aa: CASSGQGGLGGNQPQHF
CDR3nt: TGTGCCAGCAGTGGACAGGGGGGGTTAGGCGGCAATCAGCCCCAGCATTTT

d_gene: NA
v_gene: TRBV18
j_gene: TRBJ1-2
abundance: NA
CDR3aa: CASSPREQGAFYGYTF
CDR3nt: TGTGCCAGCTCACCACGGGAACAGGGAGCATTCTATGGCTACACCTTC

d_gene: TRBD1
v_gene: TRBV7-9
j_gene: TRBJ2-2
abundance: NA
CDR3aa: CASSPGTGGNTGELFF
CDR3nt: TGTGCCAGCAGCCCGGGGACAGGGGGCAACACCGGGGAGCTGTTTTTT

d_gene: TRBD1
v_gene: TRBV7-2
j_gene: TRBJ2-1
abundance: NA
CDR3aa: CASSGRTGYNEQFF
CDR3nt: TGTGCCAGCAGCGGACGGACAGGATACAATGAGCAGTTCTTC

d_gene: NA
v_gene: TRBV5-6
j_gene: TRBJ2-2
abundance: NA
CDR3aa: CASSLEGRFTGELFF
CDR3nt: TGTGCCAGCAGCTTGGAGGGGAGGTTCACCGGGGAGCTGTTTTTT

d_gene: TRBD2
v_gene: TRBV7-8
j_gene: TRBJ2-2
abundance: NA
CDR3aa: CASSLALIGQRGTGELFF
CDR3nt: TGTGCCAGCAGCTTAGCGCTAATAGGGCAGCGGGGGACCGGGGAGCTGTTTTTT

d_gene: TRBD1
v_gene: TRBV11-3
j_gene: TRBJ2-7
abundance: once
CDR3aa: CASSPGQGAYEQYF
CDR3nt: TGTGCCAGCAGCCCGGGACAGGGGGCCTACGAGCAGTACTTC

d_gene: NA
v_gene: TRBV6-5
j_gene: TRBJ1-5
abundance: NA
CDR3aa: CASRTGYSNQPQHF
CDR3nt: TGTGCCAGCAGAACAGGTTATAGCAATCAGCCCCAGCATTTT

d_gene: NA
v_gene: TRBV30
j_gene: TRBJ1-4
abundance: NA
CDR3aa: CAWSLPGANEKLFF
CDR3nt: TGTGCCTGGAGTCTACCGGGTGCTAATGAAAAACTGTTTTTT

d_gene: NA
v_gene: TRBV25-1
j_gene: TRBJ2-3
abundance: NA
CDR3aa: CASSDQLAADTQYF
CDR3nt: TGTGCCAGCAGTGATCAACTAGCAGCAGATACGCAGTATTTT

d_gene: TRBD1
v_gene: TRBV11-3
j_gene: TRBJ1-5
abundance: once
CDR3aa: CASSRDRGSNQPQHF
CDR3nt: TGTGCCAGCAGCCGCGACAGGGGAAGCAATCAGCCCCAGCATTTT

d_gene: NA
v_gene: TRBV30
j_gene: TRBJ2-7
abundance: NA
CDR3aa: CAWSRQGGEQYF
CDR3nt: TGTGCCTGGAGTCGGCAGGGGGGTGAGCAGTACTTC

d_gene: NA
v_gene: TRBV6-4
j_gene: TRBJ2-3
abundance: NA
CDR3aa: CASSDGGASTDTQYF
CDR3nt: TGTGCCAGCAGTGACGGGGGGGCTAGCACAGATACGCAGTATTTT

d_gene: TRBD1
v_gene: TRBV7-9
j_gene: TRBJ2-7
abundance: NA
CDR3aa: CASSFLGQVRSYEQYF
CDR3nt: TGTGCCAGCAGCTTCCTGGGACAGGTGCGTTCCTACGAGCAGTACTTC

d_gene: NA
v_gene: TRBV11-3
j_gene: TRBJ1-3
abundance: once
CDR3aa: CASSLDSGNTIYF
CDR3nt: TGTGCCAGCAGCTTAGATTCGGGAAACACCATATATTTT

d_gene: NA
v_gene: TRBV7-2
j_gene: TRBJ2-5
abundance: NA
CDR3aa: CASSFWAQGGRETQYF
CDR3nt: TGTGCCAGCAGCTTTTGGGCCCAGGGAGGTAGGGAGACCCAGTACTTC

d_gene: NA
v_gene: TRBV19
j_gene: TRBJ1-3
abundance: NA
CDR3aa: CASRASLDTIYF
CDR3nt: TGTGCCAGTCGCGCCTCCCTGGACACCATATATTTT

d_gene: NA
v_gene: TRBV7-2
j_gene: TRBJ2-7
abundance: NA
CDR3aa: CASSTRGQSASYEQYF
CDR3nt: TGTGCCAGCAGCACTCGAGGACAGAGTGCCTCCTACGAGCAGTACTTC

d_gene: NA
v_gene: TRBV6-5
j_gene: TRBJ1-2
abundance: NA
CDR3aa: CASSSRGGYTF
CDR3nt: TGTGCCAGCAGTTCAAGGGGGGGCTACACCTTC

d_gene: TRBD1
v_gene: TRBV6-1
j_gene: TRBJ1-2
abundance: few
CDR3aa: CASSGQGVSYGYTF
CDR3nt: TGTGCCAGCAGTGGACAGGGTGTATCGTATGGCTACACCTTC

d_gene: NA
v_gene: TRBV14
j_gene: TRBJ2-2
abundance: NA
CDR3aa: CASSSPASANTGELFF
CDR3nt: TGTGCCAGCAGCTCGCCGGCGAGCGCGAACACCGGGGAGCTGTTTTTT

d_gene: TRBD1
v_gene: TRBV5-6
j_gene: TRBJ1-5
abundance: NA
CDR3aa: CASTLSGGRSQPQHF
CDR3nt: TGTGCCAGCACCCTATCAGGGGGACGGAGTCAGCCCCAGCATTTT

d_gene: TRBD1
v_gene: TRBV7-2
j_gene: TRBJ1-5
abundance: NA
CDR3aa: CASSSQGAGQPQHF
CDR3nt: TGTGCCAGCAGCTCACAGGGGGCGGGTCAGCCCCAGCATTTT

d_gene: NA
v_gene: TRBV11-3
j_gene: TRBJ2-2
abundance: NA
CDR3aa: CASSQGLLSTGELFF
CDR3nt: TGTGCCAGCAGCCAGGGACTTCTTTCCACCGGGGAGCTGTTTTTT

d_gene: TRBD1
v_gene: TRBV5-1
j_gene: TRBJ1-4
abundance: NA
CDR3aa: CASSGQGANEKLFF
CDR3nt: TGCGCCAGCAGCGGACAGGGGGCGAATGAAAAACTGTTTTTT

d_gene: TRBD1
v_gene: TRBV5-1
j_gene: TRBJ2-7
abundance: NA
CDR3aa: CASSPRTGVNYEQYF
CDR3nt: TGCGCCAGCAGCCCGCGGACAGGGGTAAACTACGAGCAGTACTTC

d_gene: NA
v_gene: TRBV5-1
j_gene: TRBJ1-6
abundance: once
CDR3aa: CASSPSGIGSPLHF
CDR3nt: TGCGCCAGCAGCCCTTCAGGGATAGGTTCACCCCTCCACTTT

d_gene: NA
v_gene: TRBV10-1
j_gene: TRBJ1-1
abundance: NA
CDR3aa: CASSDRGNTEAFF
CDR3nt: TGCGCCAGCAGTGACCGCGGGAACACTGAAGCTTTCTTT

d_gene: TRBD1
v_gene: TRBV6-4
j_gene: TRBJ2-2
abundance: once
CDR3aa: CASSETGAHTGELFF
CDR3nt: TGTGCCAGCAGCGAAACAGGGGCCCACACCGGGGAGCTGTTTTTT

d_gene: TRBD2
v_gene: TRBV11-2
j_gene: TRBJ2-7
abundance: NA
CDR3aa: CASRLTSGTPYEQYF
CDR3nt: TGTGCCAGCAGGTTAACTAGCGGGACCCCCTACGAGCAGTACTTC

d_gene: TRBD1
v_gene: TRBV5-1
j_gene: TRBJ2-7
abundance: NA
CDR3aa: CASSLATGPRYEQYF
CDR3nt: TGCGCCAGCAGCTTGGCGACAGGGCCACGCTACGAGCAGTACTTC